A selection of T cell receptor beta chains follows, all from one sample in a study of blood T cell repertoires in COVID-19. Measured with immunoSEQ multiplex PCR; TCRdb has only the in-frame clones, and not every one. Of more than 200,000 clones listed, 80% to 85% are singletons. What was sequenced was peripheral blood. These TCRs come from a man aged 50 to 59 with active or convalescent COVID-19. Each CDR3 is given with its conserved first and last residue. D genes are given only for firm matches. Only part of the rows carry a size: once, few, many, or a class if the clone is expanded.

v_gene	j_gene	abundance	d_gene	CDR3aa	CDR3nt
TRBV30	TRBJ2-7	.	.	CAWSVNRAPYEQYF	TGTGCCTGGAGTGTAAACAGGGCCCCCTACGAGCAGTACTTC
TRBV6-2/TRBV6-3	TRBJ1-5	.	TRBD1	CASSYSNRTGVNQPQHF	TGTGCCAGCAGTTACTCAAACAGGACAGGGGTCAATCAGCCCCAGCATTTT
TRBV19	TRBJ1-1	.	.	CASSIGGGRGNTEAFF	TGTGCCAGTAGTATAGGTGGGGGCAGGGGGAACACTGAAGCTTTCTTT
TRBV5-8	TRBJ2-7	.	.	CASSLTHYEQYF	TGTGCCAGCAGCTTGACTCACTACGAGCAGTACTTC
TRBV10-3	TRBJ1-6	.	TRBD1	CAMGQVNNSPLHF	TGTGCCATGGGACAGGTGAATAATTCACCCCTCCACTTT
TRBV27	TRBJ2-7	.	.	CASSFLLFGEQYF	TGTGCCAGCAGTTTCCTACTGTTCGGCGAGCAGTACTTC
TRBV4-1	TRBJ1-1	.	.	CASRLTGGIPEAFF	TGCGCCAGCAGGTTGACAGGAGGAATCCCTGAAGCTTTCTTT
TRBV6-6	TRBJ1-2	.	TRBD1	CASRAGQGKAYGYTF	TGTGCCAGCAGGGCGGGACAGGGGAAAGCCTATGGCTACACCTTC
TRBV3-1/TRBV3-2	TRBJ1-5	.	TRBD1	CASSQGTGGQGQPQHF	TGTGCCAGCAGCCAAGGGACAGGGGGCCAGGGTCAGCCCCAGCATTTT
TRBV6-5	TRBJ1-2	.	.	CASRTVNYGYTF	TGTGCCAGCAGAACAGTTAACTATGGCTACACCTTC
TRBV7-9	TRBJ2-1	.	.	CASSPASSYNEQFF	TGTGCCAGCAGCCCCGCGAGTTCCTACAATGAGCAGTTCTTC
TRBV2	TRBJ2-2	few	.	CASKPNTNTGELFF	TGTGCCAGCAAGCCGAATACGAACACCGGGGAGCTGTTTTTT
TRBV19	TRBJ2-3	.	TRBD2	CASSITAERGSYF	TGTGCCAGTAGTATAACAGCGGAGCGGGGGTCGTATTTT
TRBV7-9	TRBJ2-3	few	TRBD1	CASSLNRGRNTDTQYF	TGTGCCAGCAGCTTAAACAGGGGGAGGAACACAGATACGCAGTATTTT
TRBV18	TRBJ2-5	.	TRBD2	CASSPPIQRGRETQYF	TGTGCCAGCTCACCACCGATTCAGCGGGGAAGAGAGACCCAGTACTTC
TRBV2	TRBJ2-1	.	TRBD2	CASSDAGGTVYEQFF	TGTGCCAGCAGTGACGCGGGGGGCACTGTGTATGAGCAGTTCTTC
TRBV5-4	TRBJ2-1	.	.	CASSLWVSGLVGSYNEQFF	TGTGCCAGCAGCTTGTGGGTTTCAGGGCTGGTGGGCTCCTACAATGAGCAGTTCTTC
TRBV2	TRBJ2-1	.	TRBD2	CASAGGPGDEQFF	TGTGCCTCCGCGGGGGGCCCGGGCGATGAGCAGTTCTTC
TRBV7-9	TRBJ2-7	.	TRBD1	CASSYGQGGNEQYF	TGTGCCAGCAGCTACGGACAGGGAGGCAACGAGCAGTACTTC
TRBV4-3	TRBJ2-7	.	TRBD2	CASSQESGGAYEQYF	TGCGCCAGCAGCCAAGAAAGCGGGGGGGCTTACGAGCAGTACTTC
TRBV5-6	TRBJ2-5	.	.	CASRNDSSETQYF	TGTGCCAGCAGAAATGACAGCTCAGAGACCCAGTACTTC
TRBV5-4	TRBJ2-4	.	.	CAWPRGAPAKNIQYF	TGTGCCTGGCCCCGCGGGGCCCCAGCCAAAAACATTCAGTACTTC
TRBV20-1	TRBJ1-1	.	.	CSASASWEAFF	TGCAGTGCTAGTGCGTCCTGGGAGGCTTTCTTT
TRBV15	TRBJ1-1	.	.	CATSRAKGSGDTEAFF	TGTGCCACCAGCAGGGCGAAAGGGAGCGGTGACACTGAAGCTTTCTTT
TRBV7-3	TRBJ1-3	few	.	CASSLIQENTIYF	TGTGCCAGCAGCTTAATCCAGGAAAACACCATATATTTT
TRBV14	TRBJ2-1	.	.	CASSDSLWGQFF	TGTGCCAGCAGCGACAGCCTATGGGGGCAGTTCTTC
TRBV3-1/TRBV3-2	TRBJ1-5	.	.	CASSSLPPLGGREGNQPQHF	TGTGCCAGCAGCTCGTTGCCACCTTTGGGGGGGCGCGAGGGCAATCAGCCCCAGCATTTT
TRBV28	TRBJ2-3	.	TRBD1	CASSLYGQGPDTQYF	TGTGCCAGCAGTTTGTACGGACAGGGGCCAGATACGCAGTATTTT
TRBV7-6	TRBJ1-2	.	.	CASSLAGGEAYGYTF	TGTGCCAGCAGCTTAGCGGGGGGGGAGGCCTATGGCTACACCTTC
TRBV4-2	TRBJ1-5	.	TRBD1	CASSQETGGTQPQHF	TGTGCCAGCAGCCAAGAGACAGGGGGCACTCAGCCCCAGCATTTT
TRBV5-1	TRBJ2-1	.	.	CASSPGVYNEQFF	TGCGCCAGCAGCCCGGGGGTTTACAATGAGCAGTTCTTC
TRBV19	TRBJ2-1	once	TRBD2	CASSIRVTSGGGNEQFF	TGTGCCAGTAGTATACGGGTGACTAGCGGGGGAGGCAATGAGCAGTTCTTC
TRBV29-1	TRBJ2-7	.	.	CSVGQGLRNEQYF	TGCAGCGTAGGGCAGGGCCTCCGGAACGAGCAGTACTTC
TRBV29-1	TRBJ1-2	few	.	CSVRRGRGSGYTF	TGCAGCGTCCGAAGGGGCAGAGGATCCGGCTACACCTTC
TRBV29-1	TRBJ1-2	.	.	CSVRGGVDGYTF	TGCAGCGTTCGTGGGGGGGTGGATGGCTACACCTTC
TRBV6-5	TRBJ1-3	.	TRBD1	CASKSTGVSGNTIYF	TGTGCCAGCAAAAGTACAGGGGTCTCTGGAAACACCATATATTTT
TRBV19	TRBJ1-1	once	.	CASSLSKNTEAFF	TGTGCCAGTAGCCTATCAAAGAACACTGAAGCTTTCTTT
TRBV4-3	TRBJ1-2	many	.	CASSQVAGQTNYGYTF	TGCGCCAGCAGCCAGGTCGCAGGACAGACCAACTATGGCTACACCTTC
TRBV29-1	TRBJ2-3	.	.	CSVAFYSGNTDTQYF	TGCAGCGTAGCCTTTTATAGCGGTAACACAGATACGCAGTATTTT
TRBV6-5	TRBJ1-2	.	TRBD1	CASSPGTGYGYTF	TGTGCCAGCAGTCCCGGGACAGGCTATGGCTACACCTTC
TRBV29-1	TRBJ1-1	.	TRBD1	CSVEGRGDTEAFF	TGCAGCGTTGAGGGCAGGGGGGACACTGAAGCTTTCTTT
TRBV5-4	TRBJ2-7	.	.	CASSPTSSSSYEQYF	TGTGCCAGCAGCCCGACTTCGTCTTCGTCCTACGAGCAGTACTTC
TRBV3-1/TRBV3-2	TRBJ1-1	.	TRBD1	CASSQTIPGQQNTEAFF	TGTGCCAGCAGCCAAACCATACCGGGACAGCAGAACACTGAAGCTTTCTTT
TRBV10-3	TRBJ2-7	.	.	CAISESIPGQKYEQYF	TGTGCCATCAGTGAGTCAATTCCGGGACAAAAATACGAGCAGTACTTC
TRBV2	TRBJ2-5	.	.	CASQGGTTGETQYF	TGTGCCAGCCAAGGCGGGACCACTGGAGAGACCCAGTACTTC
TRBV12-5	TRBJ1-6	.	.	CASGPGDAPYNSPLHF	TGTGCTAGTGGTCCAGGGGACGCCCCCTATAATTCACCCCTCCACTTT
TRBV4-2	TRBJ2-7	once	TRBD2	CASSQESMAGGHYEQYF	TGTGCCAGCAGCCAAGAATCTATGGCGGGGGGGCACTACGAGCAGTACTTC
TRBV7-9	TRBJ2-5	once	TRBD1	CASSLVFRGQETQYF	TGTGCCAGCAGCTTAGTGTTCAGGGGGCAAGAGACCCAGTACTTC
TRBV7-2	TRBJ2-3	.	.	CASSLGGRITDTQYF	TGTGCCAGCAGCTTAGGGGGGAGGATCACAGATACGCAGTATTTT
TRBV12-5	TRBJ2-7	.	.	CASVTSRGSYEQYF	TGTGCTAGTGTCACTAGCCGGGGCTCCTACGAGCAGTACTTC
TRBV18	TRBJ2-7	.	TRBD2	CASSPLSGGATYEQYF	TGTGCCAGCTCACCACTGAGCGGGGGGGCCACGTACGAGCAGTACTTC
TRBV5-4	TRBJ2-3	.	TRBD1	CASSSPRQGITDTQYF	TGTGCCAGCAGCTCCCCTCGACAGGGGATAACAGATACGCAGTATTTT
TRBV6-4	TRBJ1-2	.	TRBD1	CASSDTWTGTGYTF	TGTGCCAGCAGTGACACTTGGACAGGGACTGGCTACACCTTC
TRBV19	TRBJ2-2	.	.	CASSHTGELFF	TGTGCCAGTTCTCACACCGGGGAGCTGTTTTTT
TRBV9	TRBJ2-1	.	TRBD1	CASSASRDRINEQFF	TGTGCCAGCAGCGCATCAAGGGACAGGATCAATGAGCAGTTCTTC
TRBV6-1	TRBJ1-1	few	TRBD1	CASSFQGAGAEAFF	TGTGCCAGCAGTTTCCAGGGGGCAGGGGCTGAAGCTTTCTTT
TRBV14	TRBJ2-1	.	TRBD2	CASSPGLSKYNEQFF	TGTGCCAGCAGCCCGGGACTATCTAAATACAATGAGCAGTTCTTC
TRBV3-1/TRBV3-2	TRBJ1-1	.	.	CASSPSGFSHLYTEAFF	TGTGCCAGCAGCCCGTCAGGGTTCAGCCACCTCTACACTGAAGCTTTCTTT
TRBV19	TRBJ1-5	.	.	CASSFDNRNQPQHF	TGTGCCAGTAGCTTTGACAATCGGAATCAGCCCCAGCATTTT
TRBV24-1	TRBJ2-1	.	.	CATSDRSWREQFF	TGTGCCACCAGTGACCGGTCGTGGAGAGAGCAGTTCTTC